Listed here is a single T cell receptor (beta chain). Its cognate antigen is unknown. Produced via immunoSEQ multiplex PCR; TCRdb's table is partial and in-frame only. The table lists over 75,000 clones, roughly 92% of them singletons, with around 0.07% in the top ten. These data come from a study of graft-versus-host responses after intestinal transplantation. The wider study: Grafts were multivisceral, liver-intestinal, or isolated intestinal. Overall study findings and caveats: Researchers found GvH clones in recipient marrow, and some showed up first in ileum or blood. Graft-donor T cell macrochimerism in patients accompanied high graft-versus-host to host-versus-graft clonal ratios in allografts. Early post-transplant falls in HvG clones accompanied the peak levels of circulating GvH clones.

The CDR3 length is 15 residues. The rearrangement joins TRBV12-2 to TRBJ2-1; the D call of TRBD2 is as the table states it, not checked on the DNA. TRBV12-2 is deemed a pseudogene. The source is a human donor who was the organ donor for an intestinal transplant. Specimen: unstimulated CD8+ T cells sorted from spleen or lymph node cells, collected before transplant. The CDR3 coding sequence is TGTGCAAGTCGCTTACCAATGAGCTCCTACAATGAGCAGTTCTTC. It is translated as CASRLPMSSYNEQFF.